The rows below give T cell receptor beta chains drawn from one sample of a study of TIL therapy for anti-PD-1-resistant metastatic lung cancer. Some clones are missing from TCRdb's copy, which holds only in-frame ones; the method was immunoSEQ multiplex PCR. The data contain about 32,000 clones, 74% of them singletons. Sequenced material: blood, taken at baseline. All receptors derive from a woman aged 25 to 80 with non-small cell lung cancer. CDR3s include the opening cysteine and the closing phenylalanine or tryptophan. The D gene is left open where the match is weak. The listing skips clone size in some rows; elsewhere it reads once, few, many or a size class.

>TRBD2|NA|TRBJ2-7|TRBV19
TGTGCCAGTACCGCTAGCGGCCTGGACTCCTACGAGCAGTACTTC
CASTASGLDSYEQYF
>TRBD2|NA|TRBJ2-1|TRBV11-3
TGTGCCAGCAGCTTTGGGTCGACTAGCGGGAGGGTCAATGAGCAGTTCTTC
CASSFGSTSGRVNEQFF
>TRBD2|NA|TRBJ2-3|TRBV27
TGTGCCAGCAGTCCAGGAGCGGGGGCCACAGATACGCAGTATTTT
CASSPGAGATDTQYF
>NA|NA|TRBJ2-1|TRBV15
TGTGCCACCAGCCTTGGGGAGCAGTTCTTC
CATSLGEQFF
>NA|NA|TRBJ1-4|TRBV5-1
TGCGCCAGCAGCTTGCTGACGGGGAATGAAAAACTGTTTTTT
CASSLLTGNEKLFF
>NA|NA|TRBJ1-5|TRBV5-6
TGTGCCAGCAGCTTGTATGGGGCCGGAGGGAGCAATCAGCCCCAGCATTTT
CASSLYGAGGSNQPQHF
>NA|few|TRBJ1-2|TRBV19
TGTGCCAGTAGTGGGGGTGATACAGGGTCCACTAACTATGGCTACACCTTC
CASSGGDTGSTNYGYTF
>NA|NA|TRBJ2-2|TRBV10-3
TGTGCCATCAGGAACTTTAGCGCGAACACCGGGGAGCTGTTTTTT
CAIRNFSANTGELFF
>NA|NA|TRBJ1-2|TRBV19
TGTGCCAGTAGTCCCACAGGGACGTCGTTCGGCTACACCTTC
CASSPTGTSFGYTF
>NA|once|TRBJ2-5|TRBV19
TGTGCCACTAGTACATATGGCGGGAAAGAGACCCAGTACTTC
CATSTYGGKETQYF
>NA|NA|TRBJ2-3|TRBV18
TGTGCCAGCTCACCAACCACAGATACGCAGTATTTT
CASSPTTDTQYF
>NA|NA|TRBJ1-3|TRBV7-2
TGTGCCAGCAGCTCCGAGGGGAGGGCTGGAAACACCATATATTTT
CASSSEGRAGNTIYF
>TRBD2|NA|TRBJ2-2|TRBV19
TGTGCCAGACCAAGTACCCGAGCGGGGTTTGCCGGGGAGCTGTTTTTT
CARPSTRAGFAGELFF
>TRBD2|NA|TRBJ2-1|TRBV16
TGTGCCAGCAGCCAATCTCTCGCGGGAGATGGTGAGCAGTTCTTC
CASSQSLAGDGEQFF
>NA|few|TRBJ1-5|TRBV6-5
TGTGCCAGCAGTCCCATAATTAATCAGCCCCAGCATTTT
CASSPIINQPQHF
>TRBD1|NA|TRBJ1-1|TRBV5-6
TGTGCCAGCAGCTTGTTGAAGGGGGCTAGGGGTGAAGCTTTCTTT
CASSLLKGARGEAFF
>NA|once|TRBJ2-5|TRBV27
TGTGCCAGCAGTTTAGATCACCGAGAGACCCAGTACTTC
CASSLDHRETQYF
>NA|NA|TRBJ2-5|TRBV28
TGTGCCAGCACCCAAACCCCAGAGACCCAGTACTTC
CASTQTPETQYF
>NA|NA|TRBJ2-2|TRBV18
TGTGCCAGCTCACCAGGAGGGATGAGGGCCGGGGAGCTGTTTTTT
CASSPGGMRAGELFF
>TRBD1|NA|TRBJ2-7|TRBV27
TGTGCCAGCAGCTCCCGGGACAGTTACTACGAGCAGTACTTC
CASSSRDSYYEQYF
>NA|once|TRBJ2-4|TRBV6-5
TGTGCCAGCAGTTACTCGATTGGGGACATTCAGTACTTC
CASSYSIGDIQYF
>TRBD1|NA|TRBJ2-7|TRBV11-3
TGTGCCAGCAGCTTGGGACAGGGTTTAACCTACGAGCAGTACTTC
CASSLGQGLTYEQYF
>TRBD1|NA|TRBJ1-2|TRBV11-2
TGTGCCAGCAGCGGCGCATGGACAGGGGAGAAGAGTGGCTACACCTTC
CASSGAWTGEKSGYTF
>NA|NA|TRBJ1-2|TRBV5-5
TGTGCCAGCAGCTTCCAAGACTGGGAAGGATATGGCTACACCTTC
CASSFQDWEGYGYTF
>TRBD1|NA|TRBJ2-7|TRBV10-2
TGCGCCAGCAGTGAGGTATACCCGGGACAGGGGAGCGAGCAGTACTTC
CASSEVYPGQGSEQYF
>NA|few|TRBJ2-5|TRBV30
TGTGCCTGGAGACGGGAGTGGTACCAAGAGACCCAGTACTTC
CAWRREWYQETQYF
>TRBD1|once|TRBJ2-7|TRBV6-5
TGTGCCAGCAGCTCGACAGGGTCGAACGAGCAGTACTTC
CASSSTGSNEQYF
>TRBD1|NA|TRBJ1-4|TRBV7-2
TGTGCCAGCAGCCCGGGACAGACCTTTACTAATGAAAAACTGTTTTTT
CASSPGQTFTNEKLFF
>NA|NA|TRBJ1-1|TRBV7-2
TGTGCCAGCAGCCGGGACATTTCCACTGAAGCTTTCTTT
CASSRDISTEAFF
>NA|few|TRBJ2-7|TRBV12-5
TGTGCTAGTGGTTTGGACTCCTCCTACGAGCAGTACTTC
CASGLDSSYEQYF
>NA|NA|TRBJ1-1|TRBV18
TGTGCCAGCTCACCGGGTCCGGGCGGGGCTGGTGCTTTCTTT
CASSPGPGGAGAFF
>NA|NA|TRBJ2-7|TRBV14
TGTGCCAGCAGCCAAGATAAAGCCCGAGTAGACTCCTACGAGCAGTACTTC
CASSQDKARVDSYEQYF
>TRBD2|once|TRBJ2-1|TRBV7-9
TGTGCCAGCACCCCCACTGGACTAGCGGGCAATGAGCAGTTCTTC
CASTPTGLAGNEQFF
>NA|NA|TRBJ2-7|TRBV29-1
TGCAGCGTTGGGGCAGGGGTAGGCGAGCAGTACTTC
CSVGAGVGEQYF
>TRBD2|few|TRBJ2-7|TRBV11-2
TGTGCCAGCAGCGCAATCCGAAGATTACAGCGGGAGGGCCTCTACGAGCAGTACTTC
CASSAIRRLQREGLYEQYF
>NA|few|TRBJ1-3|TRBV4-1
TGCGCCAGCAGCCAAGATCCCGGACCCATCTCTGGAAACACCATATATTTT
CASSQDPGPISGNTIYF